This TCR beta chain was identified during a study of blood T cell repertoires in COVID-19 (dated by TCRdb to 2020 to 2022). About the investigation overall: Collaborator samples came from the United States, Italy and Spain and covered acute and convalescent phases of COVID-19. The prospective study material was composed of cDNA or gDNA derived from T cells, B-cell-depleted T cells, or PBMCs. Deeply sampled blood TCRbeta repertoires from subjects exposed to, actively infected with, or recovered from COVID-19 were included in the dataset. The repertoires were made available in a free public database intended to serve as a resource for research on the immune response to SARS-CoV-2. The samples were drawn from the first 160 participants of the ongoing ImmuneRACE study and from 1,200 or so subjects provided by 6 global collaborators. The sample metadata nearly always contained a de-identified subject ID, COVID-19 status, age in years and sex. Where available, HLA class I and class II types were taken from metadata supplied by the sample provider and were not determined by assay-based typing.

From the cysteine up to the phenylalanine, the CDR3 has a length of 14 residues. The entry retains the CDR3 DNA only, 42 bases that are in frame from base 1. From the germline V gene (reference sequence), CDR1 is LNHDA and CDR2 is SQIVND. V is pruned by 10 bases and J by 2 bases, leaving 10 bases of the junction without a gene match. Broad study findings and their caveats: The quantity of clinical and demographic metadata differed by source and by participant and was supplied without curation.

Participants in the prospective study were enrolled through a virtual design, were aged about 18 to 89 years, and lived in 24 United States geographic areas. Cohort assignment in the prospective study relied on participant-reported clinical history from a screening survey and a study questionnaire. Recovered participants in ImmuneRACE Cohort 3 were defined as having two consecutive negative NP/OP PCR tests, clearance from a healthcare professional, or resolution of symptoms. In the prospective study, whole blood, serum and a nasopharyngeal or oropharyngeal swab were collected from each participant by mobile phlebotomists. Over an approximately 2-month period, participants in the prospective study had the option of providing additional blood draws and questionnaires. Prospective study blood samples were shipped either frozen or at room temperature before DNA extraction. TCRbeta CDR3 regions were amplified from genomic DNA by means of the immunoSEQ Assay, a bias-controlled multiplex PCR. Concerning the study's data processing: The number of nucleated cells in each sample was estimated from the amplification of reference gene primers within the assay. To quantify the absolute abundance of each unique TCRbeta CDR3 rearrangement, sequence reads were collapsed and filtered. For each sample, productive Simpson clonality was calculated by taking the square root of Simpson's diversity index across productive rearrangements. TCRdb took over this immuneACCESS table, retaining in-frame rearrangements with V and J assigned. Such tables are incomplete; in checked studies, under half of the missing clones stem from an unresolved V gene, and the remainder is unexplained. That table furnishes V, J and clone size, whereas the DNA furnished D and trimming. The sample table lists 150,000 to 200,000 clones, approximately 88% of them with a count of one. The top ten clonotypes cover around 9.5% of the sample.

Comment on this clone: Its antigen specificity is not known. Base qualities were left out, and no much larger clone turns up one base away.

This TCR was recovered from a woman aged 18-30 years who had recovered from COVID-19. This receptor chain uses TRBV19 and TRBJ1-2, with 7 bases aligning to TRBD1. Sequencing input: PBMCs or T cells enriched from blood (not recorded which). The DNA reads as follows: TGTGCCACCCAAAGGGAGACAGGGAACTATGGCTACACCTTC. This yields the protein CATQRETGNYGYTF.